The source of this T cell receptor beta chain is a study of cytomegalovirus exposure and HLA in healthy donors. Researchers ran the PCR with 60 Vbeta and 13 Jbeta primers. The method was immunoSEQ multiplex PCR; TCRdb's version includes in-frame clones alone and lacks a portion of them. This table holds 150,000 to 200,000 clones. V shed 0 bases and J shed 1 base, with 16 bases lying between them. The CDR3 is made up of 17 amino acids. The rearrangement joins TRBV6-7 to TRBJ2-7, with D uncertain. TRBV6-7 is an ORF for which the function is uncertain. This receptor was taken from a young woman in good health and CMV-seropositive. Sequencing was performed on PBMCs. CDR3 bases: TGTGCCAGCAGTTACTCGAGAGTAGCCAGCTTATCCTACGAGCAGTACTTC. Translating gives CASSYSRVASLSYEQYF.